The rows below give T cell receptor beta chains drawn from one sample of a study of blood T cell repertoires in COVID-19. Here immunoSEQ multiplex PCR was the method, and the copy in TCRdb shows in-frame clones only, minus some. The table lists about 86,000 clones, around 85% of them singletons, with 3.4% in the top ten. Sequencing was performed on peripheral blood. Receptor source: a man aged 50-60 years with acute or convalescent COVID-19. The conserved cysteine and the conserved F or W are not part of the CDR3 here. A D gene is named only where the DNA matches it firmly.

V gene	D gene	J gene	CDR3 protein
TRBV7-7	-	TRBJ2-2	ASSPTRVANTGELF
TRBV6-5	TRBD1	TRBJ1-3	ASSSTGDSGNTIY
TRBV19	TRBD1	TRBJ1-1	ASSRTGVNTEAF
TRBV18	TRBD1	TRBJ2-7	ASSPVRDRPYEQY
TRBV27	TRBD1	TRBJ2-2	ASSYQSGTGVTGELF
TRBV2	TRBD2	TRBJ2-7	ASSMGLAFYEQY
TRBV6-5	TRBD2	TRBJ2-5	ASRGTSGETQY
TRBV6-5	-	TRBJ1-1	ASRKQAKAF
TRBV19	-	TRBJ1-6	ASSTQVYNSPLH
TRBV4-3	TRBD1	TRBJ2-3	ASSQGPGQGTDTQY
TRBV5-1	-	TRBJ1-5	ASSLRLSNQPQH
TRBV7-3	TRBD2	TRBJ2-3	ASSHGTSGTDTQY
TRBV7-2	-	TRBJ2-7	ASSLEASPYEQY
TRBV11-2	-	TRBJ2-5	ASSLGGLRETQY
TRBV28	TRBD2	TRBJ2-5	ASSSTSGRYETQY
TRBV5-1	-	TRBJ1-3	ASSPTGLSGNTIY
TRBV28	TRBD2	TRBJ2-1	ASSLAGGPGNEQF
TRBV27	-	TRBJ2-1	ASSLIGAPTKGYEF
TRBV28	TRBD1	TRBJ2-7	ASSSHPGTGGYEQY
TRBV18	TRBD1	TRBJ2-2	ASSLTGVGTGELF
TRBV3-1/TRBV3-2	-	TRBJ1-4	ASSQDRQRGNEKLF
TRBV5-1	-	TRBJ1-1	ASSPLPGTEAF
TRBV5-4	TRBD2	TRBJ2-1	ASSYGGAPNEQF
TRBV28	TRBD1	TRBJ2-1	ASRPPTGDEYNEQF
TRBV9	TRBD1	TRBJ1-1	ASSPSGTVNTEAF
TRBV5-1	-	TRBJ2-7	ASSLGTSDEQY
TRBV6-2/TRBV6-3	TRBD2	TRBJ2-2	ASSRTSGTTGELF
TRBV11-2	-	TRBJ2-5	ASSQMGSGAQETQY
TRBV14	TRBD2	TRBJ2-7	ASSPRLAGVSEQY
TRBV11-1	-	TRBJ1-1	ASSFDGQSRGF
TRBV14	-	TRBJ1-5	ASSQIHNQPQH
TRBV18	TRBD1	TRBJ1-1	ASSPRAGGDTEAF
TRBV18	TRBD1	TRBJ1-5	ASSPGTGSNQPQH